What follows describes a single T cell receptor (beta chain). V was pared by 7 bases and J by 4 bases, with 24 bases between. The germline V gene encodes CDR1 SGHDT and CDR2 YYEEEE. The CDR3 has 17 residues. This sample was taken from a study of technical replicates of blood from a few donors. The assay was immunoSEQ multiplex PCR, and TCRdb's table has in-frame clones only and misses some. There are approximately 44,000 clones in the sample; about 96% occur only once, and 0.35% to 0.4% lies in the top ten. The sequence was collected from a human donor in good health. The chain combines TRBV5-6 with TRBJ1-5; D perhaps matches TRBD1 (5 bases). Input material: T cells isolated from PBMCs. CDR3 amino acids: CASDDPGGGHANQPQHF. As DNA, the CDR3 is TGTGCCAGCGACGATCCGGGCGGCGGACACGCAAATCAGCCCCAGCATTTT.